The 20 T cell receptor beta chains below come from one sample, sequenced in a study of cytomegalovirus exposure and HLA in healthy donors. Generated by immunoSEQ multiplex PCR, the TCRdb table keeps only in-frame clones and is missing some. The top ten hold 1.4% to 1.5% of the sample, which has some 130,000 clones, 88% seen once. The sample consisted of PBMCs. The source is a man aged 25-45 years in good health and CMV-seronegative.

This chain links TRBV5-1 with TRBJ2-1; D might be TRBD2 (6 bases). CDR1 is SGHRS, CDR2 YFSETQ, per germline. The length of the CDR3 is 15 residues. Trimming pared 2 bases from V and 1 base from J, leaving 10 bases between. CDR3 DNA sequence: TGCGCCAGCAGCTTAATAGCGGATTCCTACAATGAGCAGTTCTTC. This translates into CASSLIADSYNEQFF.

In this sample, this clone turned up once. The rearrangement joins TRBV11-2 to TRBJ2-1; the match to TRBD2 covers 9 bases. V shed 2 bases, J shed 6 bases, and the junction held 8 bases outside the gene matches. The CDR3 has 16 amino acids. Germline V gene lookup returns CDR1 SGHAT and CDR2 FQNNGV. The CDR3 DNA is TGTGCCAGCAGCTTACGTAGGCGGGAGGGGGGCAATGAGCAGTTCTTC. It is translated as CASSLRRREGGNEQFF.

The V gene is TRBV7-9, the J gene TRBJ2-7; 7 positions match TRBD2. Losses at the gene ends were 8 bases for V and 4 bases for J; bases not matched to a gene: 8. Germline CDR1 and CDR2: SEHNR and FQNEAQ (reference sequence). This CDR3 has 13 residues. In DNA form, the CDR3 reads TGTGCCAGCGGACTAGTGGGGTTTTACGAGCAGTACTTC. Its protein is CASGLVGFYEQYF.

The genes are TRBV11-2 and TRBJ1-1; D remains unclear. Germline V CDR1 and CDR2: SGHAT, FQNNGV. Trimming removed 1 base from V and 1 base from J, with 4 bases in between. The CDR3 loop spans 13 amino acids. DNA for the CDR3: TGTGCCAGCAGCTTAGGTCAGAACACTGAAGCTTTCTTT. This gives the protein CASSLGQNTEAFF.

The J gene is TRBJ2-1, the V gene TRBV14; possible D gene TRBD2, 6 bases. The germline CDR1 and CDR2 sequences are SGHDN and FVKESK. CDR3 length equals 15 residues. V shed 4 bases and J shed 10 bases, with 20 bases lying between them. CDR3 loop: CASSRRGGLGVEQFF. The CDR3 DNA reads as TGTGCCAGCAGCCGGAGGGGAGGCCTTGGAGTGGAGCAGTTCTTC.

This sequence joins TRBV7-9 and TRBJ2-7, with TRBD2 identical over 11 bases. V shed 2 bases and J 7 bases; nucleotides not matched to a gene: 13. The CDR3 runs to 17 residues. Per germline, CDR1 SEHNR and CDR2 FQNEAQ (reference sequence). Here the CDR3 DNA reads TGTGCCAGCAGCTTAATAGGGGTAGCGGGAGGGCCCGTTGAGCAGTACTTC. Amino acids: CASSLIGVAGGPVEQYF.

This clone turned up a few times. The rearrangement joins TRBV6-1 to TRBJ1-1; 12 positions match TRBD1. V trimming: 4 bases; J trimming: 4 bases; junction bases outside the gene matches: 7. Germline CDR1 reads MNHNS; CDR2 reads SASEGT. This CDR3 has 16 amino acids. CDR3 in DNA: TGTGCCAGCAGTGTTCGGGACAGGGGGCCGAGCACTGAAGCTTTCTTT. Translating gives CASSVRDRGPSTEAFF.

This chain uses TRBV9 with TRBJ2-1; 12 bases match TRBD2. Germline V gene sequence: CDR1 SGDLS, CDR2 YYNGEE. This CDR3 is 17 amino acids long. V shed 3 bases, J shed 8 bases, and the junction held 12 bases outside the gene matches. DNA for the CDR3: TGTGCCAGCAGCGCGACAACTACTAGCGGGAGGAACGATGAGCAGTTCTTC. Residues: CASSATTTSGRNDEQFF.

This chain's CDR3 is CASRIQGADTQYF. The CDR3 DNA is TGCGCCAGCCGGATACAGGGAGCAGATACGCAGTATTTT. This chain uses TRBV10-2 with TRBJ2-3, with D tentatively TRBD1 (6 bases). Between the trimmed V and J ends, which lost 8 bases and 4 bases, there was a span of 13 bases. The germline CDR1 and CDR2 sequences are WSHSY and SAAADI. The CDR3 consists of 13 residues.

The chain's CDR3 is CASSLGAISGQQNIQYF. DNA of the CDR3: TGCGCCAGCAGCTTGGGGGCGATTAGCGGGCAACAAAACATTCAGTACTTC. The chain recombines TRBV5-1 with TRBJ2-4; TRBD2 agrees at 7 bases. The germline CDR1 and CDR2 sequences are SGHRS and YFSETQ. The CDR3 is 17 residues long. Trimming at V came to 0 bases and at J to 5 bases, leaving 11 bases not matched to a gene.

This clone came up a few times. This specimen includes other DNA sequences encoding the same CDR3. The chain uses TRBV5-6 and TRBJ2-7; D might be TRBD1 (5 bases). Trimming stripped 0 bases from V and 5 bases from J, with 9 bases between. Per germline, CDR1 SGHDT and CDR2 YYEEEE. The CDR3 covers 13 residues. CDR3 residues: CASSLGQGNEQYF. DNA of the CDR3: TGTGCCAGCAGCTTGGGGCAGGGCAACGAGCAGTACTTC.

The chain couples TRBV19 to TRBJ2-3, with 7 bases aligning to TRBD2. V lost 3 bases to trimming and J lost 4 bases; unmatched junction nucleotides: 7. The CDR3 length is 15 residues. CDR1 is LNHDA and CDR2 is SQIVND in the germline V gene (reference sequence). The CDR3 DNA is TGTGCCAGTAGTATCGGTGGGAGCGGGGCAGATACGCAGTATTTT. Its translation is CASSIGGSGADTQYF.

The rearrangement links TRBV27 to TRBJ2-3, with a tentative D call TRBD2 (6 bases). The V gene's germline CDR1 is MNHEY and CDR2 SMNVEV (reference sequence). The CDR3 is 17 amino acids. V shed 2 bases and J shed 0 bases, with 15 bases lying between them. The CDR3: CASSLMWRDLSTDTQYF. CDR3 in DNA: TGTGCCAGCAGTTTAATGTGGAGGGACTTGAGCACAGATACGCAGTATTTT.

The rearrangement uses TRBV18 and TRBJ1-1; D remains ambiguous. The CDR3 sequence is 13 residues long. In germline, CDR1 is KGHSH, CDR2 LQKENI. With 3 bases removed from V and 1 base from J, the gap between germline ends came to 6 bases. CDR3 bases: TGTGCCAGCTCACCTCGGTCGAACACTGAAGCTTTCTTT. Protein product: CASSPRSNTEAFF.

The genes are TRBV6-5 and TRBJ2-1; D is perhaps TRBD1 (7 bases). Trimming cost V 0 bases and J 5 bases, with 11 bases left between them. There are 15 residues in the CDR3. Germline V gene data show CDR1 as MNHEY and CDR2 as SVGAGI. As DNA, the CDR3 is TGTGCCAGCAGTTACTCGCCCAGGGGGGACAATGAGCAGTTCTTC. It is translated as CASSYSPRGDNEQFF.

V is TRBV27 and J is TRBJ2-4; a possible D gene is TRBD2 (6 bases). V gave up 5 bases and J gave up 1 base, with 12 bases separating them. This CDR3 spans 15 amino acids. Looked up from germline, CDR1 is MNHEY and CDR2 is SMNVEV (reference sequence). CDR3 region: CASSQRGMAKNIQYF. DNA for the CDR3: TGTGCCAGCAGTCAACGCGGGATGGCCAAAAACATTCAGTACTTC.

This chain links TRBV7-2 with TRBJ2-7, with TRBD1 matching over 10 bases. Germline V gene sequence: CDR1 SGHTA, CDR2 FQGNSA. Unmatched junction bases numbered 9, after V lost 4 bases and J lost 9 bases. The CDR3 loop spans 14 amino acids. DNA of the CDR3: TGTGCCAGCAGCTCTCGACAGGGGGCCACGGGGCAGTACTTC. Translated: CASSSRQGATGQYF.

The gene calls are TRBV4-3 and TRBJ2-2; 7 nucleotides agree with TRBD2. The V segment lost 0 bases and the J segment 6 bases; nucleotides outside the gene matches: 1. CDR3 size: 14 residues. Germline assignment: CDR1 LGHNA and CDR2 YSLEER. CDR3 sequence: CASSQEGGAGELFF. The CDR3 DNA is TGCGCCAGCAGCCAAGAGGGGGGGGCCGGGGAGCTGTTTTTT.

J is TRBJ1-1 and V is TRBV30; D gene ambiguous. The CDR3 runs 12 residues. The V end lost 5 bases, the J end lost 0 bases, and 7 bases lay between the germline ends. Germline values: CDR1 GTSNPN, CDR2 SVGIG (reference sequence). CDR3 nucleotide sequence: TGTGCCTGGGATCACATGAACACTGAAGCTTTCTTT. This translates into CAWDHMNTEAFF.

The chain joins TRBV15 to TRBJ2-7; no firm D call. Trimming cost V 0 bases and J 3 bases, with 9 bases left between them. The CDR3 is 14 residues long. Germline CDR1 LNHNV, CDR2 YYDKDF (reference sequence). CDR3 nucleotides: TGTGCCACCAGCAGAGATTTAGATAACTACGAGCAGTACTTC. This translates into CATSRDLDNYEQYF.